What follows describes a single T cell receptor beta chain. Its antigen is still unknown. The CDR3 covers 13 residues. Looked up from germline, CDR1 is SEHNR and CDR2 is FQNEAQ (reference sequence). The V segment lost 4 bases and the J segment 6 bases; nucleotides outside the gene matches: 5. This sample is part of a study of cytomegalovirus exposure and HLA in healthy donors. Study-wide findings and caveats: Specificity for CMV antigens was confirmed in vitro for a few of the CMV-associated chains. According to an earlier analysis, most TCR beta V segments yielded productive rearrangements about 90% or about 30% of the time.

The PCR employed 60 Vbeta primers together with 13 Jbeta primers. Repertoires were generated with immunoSEQ multiplex PCR, while TCRdb's copy carries only in-frame clones and drops some. The repertoire holds roughly 200,000 clones, 65% to 80% seen once, with about 4.4% in the top ten. As for the donors, each was a healthy bone marrow donor. The genes are TRBV7-9 and TRBJ1-1; 7 nucleotides match TRBD1. The sequence derives from a woman aged 25 to 39 in good health and CMV-seropositive. Material for sequencing was PBMCs. CDR3: CASSSTGLAEAFF. The CDR3 DNA is TGTGCCAGCAGCTCGACAGGGCTTGCTGAAGCTTTCTTT.